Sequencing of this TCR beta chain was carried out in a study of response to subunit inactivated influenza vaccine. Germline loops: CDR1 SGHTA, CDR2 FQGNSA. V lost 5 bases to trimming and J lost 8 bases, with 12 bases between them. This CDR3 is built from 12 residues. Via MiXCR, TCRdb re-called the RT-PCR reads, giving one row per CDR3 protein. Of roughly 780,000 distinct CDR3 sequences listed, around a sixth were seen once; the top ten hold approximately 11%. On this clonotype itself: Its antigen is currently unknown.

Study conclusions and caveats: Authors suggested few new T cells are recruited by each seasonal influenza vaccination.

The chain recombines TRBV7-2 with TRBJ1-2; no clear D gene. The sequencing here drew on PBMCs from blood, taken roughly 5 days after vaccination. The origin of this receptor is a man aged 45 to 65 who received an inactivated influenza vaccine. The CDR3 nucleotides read TGTGCCAGCAGCCCCACTGGGAGCGGCTACACCTTC. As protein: CASSPTGSGYTF.